This T cell receptor (beta chain) appears in the sequencing data of a study of cytomegalovirus exposure and HLA in healthy donors. PCR primers comprised 60 Vbeta and 13 Jbeta primers. Generated by immunoSEQ multiplex PCR, the TCRdb table keeps only in-frame clones and is missing some. The data contain roughly 100,000 clones, about 81% of them singletons. The TCR originated in a man aged 30 to 45 in good health and CMV-seronegative. Material: PBMCs.

The CDR3 is CASSQHHRGRDTEAFF. For the CDR3, the DNA is TGCGCCAGCAGCCAACACCACAGGGGGCGGGACACTGAAGCTTTCTTT. The chain joins TRBV4-1 to TRBJ1-1; 9 bases line up with TRBD1. Germline lookup yields CDR1 MGHRA and CDR2 YSYEKL. V lost 2 bases, J lost 3 bases, and 7 bases stayed unmatched. The CDR3 runs 16 residues.